The clone carrying this T cell receptor beta chain has at least ten counts. These data originate in a study of early T cells in non-severe SARS-CoV-2 infection. TCRdb ran MiXCR on the 5' RACE reads and lists one entry per CDR3 protein. The sample lists about 59,000 distinct CDR3 sequences, less than 15% occurring once. The CDR3 length is 15 residues. The germline V gene encodes CDR1 SQVTM and CDR2 ANQGSEA. V lost 6 bases, J lost 2 bases, and 5 bases stayed unmatched. The source is an adult who was a healthcare worker with PCR-confirmed SARS-CoV-2 infection or an uninfected control (not recorded which). Sequenced here: whole blood, sampled at baseline. The rearrangement joins TRBV29-1 to TRBJ2-2; 11 nucleotides agree with TRBD2. CDR3 in amino acids: CSVLGLAVNTGELFF. CDR3 sequence (DNA): TGCAGCGTGTTGGGACTAGCGGTAAACACCGGGGAGCTGTTTTTT.